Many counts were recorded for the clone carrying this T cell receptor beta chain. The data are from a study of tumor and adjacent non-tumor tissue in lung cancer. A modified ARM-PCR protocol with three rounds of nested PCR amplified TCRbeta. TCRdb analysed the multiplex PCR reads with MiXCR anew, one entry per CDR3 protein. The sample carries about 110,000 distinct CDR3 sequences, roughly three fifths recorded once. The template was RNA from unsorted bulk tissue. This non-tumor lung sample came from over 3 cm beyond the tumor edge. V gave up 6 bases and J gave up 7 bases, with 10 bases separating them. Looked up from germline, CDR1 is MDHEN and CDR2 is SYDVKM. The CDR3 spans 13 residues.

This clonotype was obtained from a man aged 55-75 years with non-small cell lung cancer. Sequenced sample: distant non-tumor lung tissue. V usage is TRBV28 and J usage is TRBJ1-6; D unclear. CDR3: CASSLSGNSPLHF. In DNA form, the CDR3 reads TGTGCCAGCAGCCTGTCGGGCAATTCACCCCTCCACTTT.